This is a list of T cell receptor beta chains from one sample in a study of T cells after yellow fever vaccination. TCRdb re-called the 5' RACE reads through MiXCR, storing one row per CDR3 protein. The top ten clones hold roughly 18% of a sample with hundreds of thousands of distinct CDR3 sequences, 8.5% to 10% of them seen once. Source: PBMCs, taken on the day of the first yellow fever vaccination. Receptor source: a man aged 18 to 30 who received the YFV17D yellow fever vaccine. Both conserved end residues are part of each CDR3. A D gene is named only where the DNA matches it firmly. For some rows the clone size is stated as once, few or many, or as a class when expanded; others skip it.

NA | TRBJ2-7 | NA | TRBV7-2 | TGTGCCAGCAGCGACACAGGTTACGAGCAGTACTTC | CASSDTGYEQYF
NA | TRBJ1-1 | many | TRBV20-1 | TGCAGTGCTAGAGATCCACGGAGGAACACTGAAGCTTTCTTT | CSARDPRRNTEAFF
NA | TRBJ1-2 | NA | TRBV27 | TGTGCCAGCGCGACTGACGGGGAGACTAACTATGGCTACACCTTC | CASATDGETNYGYTF
NA | TRBJ1-1 | few | TRBV13 | TGTGCCAGCAGCTTAGGTAGAGGAGTGAACACTGAAGCTTTCTTT | CASSLGRGVNTEAFF
NA | TRBJ1-1 | many | TRBV7-2 | TGTGCCAGCAACAACAGGGTAGACACTGAAGCTTTCTTT | CASNNRVDTEAFF
NA | TRBJ2-7 | many | TRBV20-1 | TGCAGTGCTAGAGATGGGGTCAACTCCTACGAGCAGTACTTC | CSARDGVNSYEQYF
NA | TRBJ2-7 | few | TRBV11-2 | TGTGCCAGCAGCTTAGGTTCGGGGAATGCCTACGAGCAGTACTTC | CASSLGSGNAYEQYF
NA | TRBJ1-6 | few | TRBV19 | TGTGCCAGTAGTGTAGAGAATTCACCCCTCCACTTT | CASSVENSPLHF
TRBD1 | TRBJ2-5 | NA | TRBV15 | TGTGCCACCAGCAGAGAAACAGGGGAAGGAGAGACCCAGTACTTC | CATSRETGEGETQYF
NA | TRBJ2-3 | many | TRBV7-2 | TGTGCCAGCAGCTTAGACCCAACAGATACGCAGTATTTT | CASSLDPTDTQYF
NA | TRBJ1-5 | NA | TRBV3-1 | TGTGCCAGCAGCCCCAGCGGGTCGCCGCAGCCCCAGCATTTT | CASSPSGSPQPQHF
NA | TRBJ2-3 | NA | TRBV6-2/TRBV6-3 | TGTGCCAGCAGTTACGGGACCTCCGTCGGTACGCAGTATTTT | CASSYGTSVGTQYF
TRBD1 | TRBJ2-5 | NA | TRBV4-2 | TGTGCCAGCAGTAAAAAATCCCCTCCGCCAGGGGGAATGGGCTGGGAGACCCAGTACTTC | CASSKKSPPPGGMGWETQYF
NA | TRBJ1-6 | few | TRBV7-2 | TGTGCCAGCACCCCAGGAGCTAATTCACCCCTCCACTTT | CASTPGANSPLHF
NA | TRBJ2-5 | many | TRBV20-1 | TGCAGTGCCTATCCGGGGGACGAGACCCAGTACTTC | CSAYPGDETQYF
NA | TRBJ1-2 | NA | TRBV4-2 | TGTGCCAGCAGCCGCCCTCCGGGGGGAAGCTATGGCTACACCTTC | CASSRPPGGSYGYTF
TRBD2 | TRBJ2-1 | few | TRBV19 | TGTGCCAGTAGTATTACTAGCGGGACTGAGCAGTTCTTC | CASSITSGTEQFF
NA | TRBJ1-6 | few | TRBV5-1 | TGCGCCAGCAGCCAAGGATATAATTCACCCCTCCACTTT | CASSQGYNSPLHF
TRBD1 | TRBJ2-1 | NA | TRBV7-2 | TGTGCCAGCAGTACTCCCGGGACAGCTTACAATGAGCAGTTCTTC | CASSTPGTAYNEQFF
TRBD1 | TRBJ2-2 | many | TRBV24-1 | TGTGCCACCAGTGATTCGGGACAGGGTACCGGGGAGCTGTTTTTT | CATSDSGQGTGELFF
NA | TRBJ1-2 | NA | TRBV11-2 | TGTGCCAGCAGCCCTATGGGCCGTGGGGAGGCAGATTGGGTTTATGGCTACACCTTC | CASSPMGRGEADWVYGYTF
TRBD1 | TRBJ1-3 | few | TRBV10-3 | TGTGCCATCAGCGAGACAGGGGCCGGGAACACCATATATTTT | CAISETGAGNTIYF
NA | TRBJ2-7 | NA | TRBV5-4 | TGTGCCAGCAGCTTTCGAGGTGGACACTACGAGCAGTACTTC | CASSFRGGHYEQYF
NA | TRBJ2-1 | NA | TRBV5-4 | TGTGCCAGCAGCTTAGGGGGGGCGGGCTACAATGAGCAGTTCTTC | CASSLGGAGYNEQFF
TRBD1 | TRBJ2-3 | few | TRBV5-1 | TGCGCCAGCAGAAGGGGACAGGCCCCAGATACGCAGTATTTT | CASRRGQAPDTQYF
TRBD2 | TRBJ2-5 | few | TRBV5-1 | TGCGCCAGCAGCTTGAGGCCCACTAGCGGGGTGCAACAAGAGACCCAGTACTTC | CASSLRPTSGVQQETQYF
NA | TRBJ1-2 | many | TRBV12-3/TRBV12-4 | TGTGCCAGCGGTTTAGTCGCCGGCAGCTATGGCTACACCTTC | CASGLVAGSYGYTF
NA | TRBJ1-6 | NA | TRBV12-3/TRBV12-4 | TGTGCCAGCAGTCAGACAGGAGGTAATTCACCCCTCCACTTT | CASSQTGGNSPLHF
TRBD1 | TRBJ2-5 | many | TRBV5-1 | TGCGCCAGCAGCTTTGGGGCCAACAGGGGAGAGACCCAGTACTTC | CASSFGANRGETQYF
TRBD1 | TRBJ1-2 | NA | TRBV7-3 | TGTGCCAGCAGTCAAGGCGCCCCGGGACAGGGCTTTGGCTACACCTTC | CASSQGAPGQGFGYTF
NA | TRBJ1-5 | NA | TRBV23-1 | TGCGCCAGCAGTCAATCCAGGGAGAGCAATCAGCCCCAGCATTTT | CASSQSRESNQPQHF
NA | TRBJ1-2 | few | TRBV7-9 | TGTGCCACCATAACGGGGGGCTATGGCTACACCTTC | CATITGGYGYTF
NA | TRBJ2-2 | NA | TRBV5-4 | TGTGCCAGCAGCTTGGAGGAGACCGGGGAGCTGTTTTTT | CASSLEETGELFF
TRBD2 | TRBJ2-3 | NA | TRBV5-1 | TGCGCCAGCAGCTTGGATACTAGCGGGACAGATACGCAGTATTTT | CASSLDTSGTDTQYF
NA | TRBJ2-1 | NA | TRBV5-4 | TGTGCCAGCAGCACTAGGGTCAATGAGCAGTTCTTC | CASSTRVNEQFF
NA | TRBJ2-5 | NA | TRBV20-1 | TGCAGTGCGCCGGGACCGAACCAAGAGACCCAGTACTTC | CSAPGPNQETQYF
TRBD2 | TRBJ2-1 | NA | TRBV6-5 | TGTGCCAGCAGTTACGGAGAGACTAGCGGAGTCTATGAGCAGTTCTTC | CASSYGETSGVYEQFF
NA | TRBJ2-1 | NA | TRBV5-1 | TGCGCCAGCAGCTTGGCCGGGACAACCCATTACAATGAGCAGTTCTTC | CASSLAGTTHYNEQFF
NA | TRBJ2-1 | few | TRBV7-9 | TGTGCCAGCAGCCCCGTAGGGCCGTCGAATGAGCAGTTCTTC | CASSPVGPSNEQFF
NA | TRBJ1-1 | NA | TRBV7-6 | TGTGCCAGCAGCTTAGCGGGGACGGCCAACACTGAAGCTTTCTTT | CASSLAGTANTEAFF
TRBD1 | TRBJ2-1 | NA | TRBV4-3 | TGCGCCAGCAGCCAAGAGGACAGGGGTAATGAGCAGTTCTTC | CASSQEDRGNEQFF
TRBD1 | TRBJ2-5 | many | TRBV29-1 | TGCAGCGTAGACAGGGGGCGGGGGGAGACCCAGTACTTC | CSVDRGRGETQYF
NA | TRBJ2-5 | NA | TRBV5-1 | TGCGCCAGCAGCTTACGCTGGGGGGCCCAAGAGACCCAGTACTTC | CASSLRWGAQETQYF
NA | TRBJ1-1 | few | TRBV10-3 | TGTGCCATCAGTGAGTCTTACAGGGAGGACACTGAAGCTTTCTTT | CAISESYREDTEAFF
NA | TRBJ2-3 | NA | TRBV7-8 | TGTGCCAGCAGCTCTTCGACAGCGAGCACAGATACGCAGTATTTT | CASSSSTASTDTQYF
TRBD2 | TRBJ2-1 | NA | TRBV7-3 | TGTGCCAGCAGCTACGGACTAGCTCCCCTCGGAAATGAGCAGTTCTTC | CASSYGLAPLGNEQFF
NA | TRBJ1-1 | few | TRBV9 | TGTGCCAGCAGCGGAACCGCAGGGTATACTGAAGCTTTCTTT | CASSGTAGYTEAFF
NA | TRBJ2-7 | few | TRBV20-1 | TGCAGTGCTTCTAGCAGTACCGACTACGAGCAGTACTTC | CSASSSTDYEQYF
NA | TRBJ2-7 | few | TRBV20-1 | TGCAGTGCTTCAAACGACGAGCAGTACTTC | CSASNDEQYF